The T cell receptor beta chain described here comes from a study of Ad26.COV2.S vaccination and SARS-CoV-2 variants. Noted treatment: approximately 18 received Ad26.COV2.S at low or high dose, single or two shots; 5 received placebo; per-sample allocation not given. The samples were gathered on day 63 after the first injection of vaccine or placebo. Ad26 vector vaccine expressed Wuhan-strain SARS-CoV-2 spike. Sequencing used immunoSEQ multiplex PCR; TCRdb keeps in-frame clones, though not all of them. The sample has more than 300,000 clones; roughly 90% are singletons. CDR3 length equals 12 residues. CDR1 GTSNPN and CDR2 SVGIG come from the germline V gene (reference sequence). The V and J ends lost 5 bases and 3 bases respectively, with 11 bases between them.

Specimen: peripheral blood, collected in a trial of Ad26.COV2.S vaccine versus placebo. This TCR came from a person aged 18-65 years who received the Ad26.COV2.S COVID-19 vaccine or a placebo. V gene TRBV30 combines with J gene TRBJ2-7; no reliable D call. DNA for the CDR3: TGTGCCTGGGCCGACAACAACTACGAGCAGTACTTC. Protein: CAWADNNYEQYF.